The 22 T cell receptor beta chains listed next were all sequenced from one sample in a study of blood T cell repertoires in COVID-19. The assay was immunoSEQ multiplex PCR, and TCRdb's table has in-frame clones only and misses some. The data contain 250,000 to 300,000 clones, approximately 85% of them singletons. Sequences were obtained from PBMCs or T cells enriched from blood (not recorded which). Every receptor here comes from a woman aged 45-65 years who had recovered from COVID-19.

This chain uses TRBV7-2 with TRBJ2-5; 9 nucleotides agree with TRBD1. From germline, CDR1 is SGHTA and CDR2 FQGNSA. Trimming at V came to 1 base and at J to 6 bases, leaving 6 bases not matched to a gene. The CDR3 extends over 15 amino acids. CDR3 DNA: TGTGCCAGCAGCTTAGAGGGGGGACAGGGTCAGACCCAGTACTTC. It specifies CASSLEGGQGQTQYF.

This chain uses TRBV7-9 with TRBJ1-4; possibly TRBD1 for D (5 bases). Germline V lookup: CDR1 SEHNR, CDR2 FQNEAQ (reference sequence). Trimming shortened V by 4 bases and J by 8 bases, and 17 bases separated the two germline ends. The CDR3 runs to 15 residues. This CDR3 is CASSWGSGYGEKLFF. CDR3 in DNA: TGTGCCAGCAGCTGGGGCAGTGGGTACGGGGAAAAACTGTTTTTT.

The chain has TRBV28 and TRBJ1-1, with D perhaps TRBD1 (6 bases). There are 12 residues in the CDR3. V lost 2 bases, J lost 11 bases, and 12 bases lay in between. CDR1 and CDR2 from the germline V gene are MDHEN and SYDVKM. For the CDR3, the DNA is TGTGCCAGCAGTTTAGCAGGGGTTGGTGCTTTCTTT. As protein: CASSLAGVGAFF.

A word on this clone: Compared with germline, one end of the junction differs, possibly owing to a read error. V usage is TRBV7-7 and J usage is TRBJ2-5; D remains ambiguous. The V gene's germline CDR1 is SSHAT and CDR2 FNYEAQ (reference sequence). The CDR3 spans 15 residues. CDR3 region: CASSLGFGGQETQYF. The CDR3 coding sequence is TGTGCTAGCAGCTTAGGCTTTGGCGGACAAGAGACCCAGTACTTC.

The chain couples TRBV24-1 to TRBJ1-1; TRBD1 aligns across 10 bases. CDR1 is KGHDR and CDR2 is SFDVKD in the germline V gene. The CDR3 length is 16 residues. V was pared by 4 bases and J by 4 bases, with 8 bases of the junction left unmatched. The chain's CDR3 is CATSDSGQGRGTEAFF. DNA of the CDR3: TGTGCCACCAGTGACTCGGGACAGGGGAGGGGCACTGAAGCTTTCTTT.

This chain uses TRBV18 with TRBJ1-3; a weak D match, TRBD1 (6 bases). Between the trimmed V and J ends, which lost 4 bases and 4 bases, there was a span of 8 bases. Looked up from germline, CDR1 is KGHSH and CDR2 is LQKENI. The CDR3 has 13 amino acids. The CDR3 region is CASSQGQGNTIYF. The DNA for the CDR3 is TGTGCCAGCTCACAAGGACAGGGAAACACCATATATTTT.

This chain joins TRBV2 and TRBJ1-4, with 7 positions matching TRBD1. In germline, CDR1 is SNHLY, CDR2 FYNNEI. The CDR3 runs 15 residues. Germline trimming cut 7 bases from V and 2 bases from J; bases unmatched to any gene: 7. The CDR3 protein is CASNRQGMTNEKLFF. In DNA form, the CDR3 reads TGTGCCAGCAACCGACAGGGTATGACTAATGAAAAACTGTTTTTT.

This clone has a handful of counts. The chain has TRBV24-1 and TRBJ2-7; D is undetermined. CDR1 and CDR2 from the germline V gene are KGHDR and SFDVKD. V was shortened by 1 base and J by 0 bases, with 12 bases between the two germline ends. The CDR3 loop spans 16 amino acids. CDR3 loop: CATSDFRLWSSYEQYF. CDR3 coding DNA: TGTGCCACCAGTGATTTCAGACTTTGGAGCTCCTACGAGCAGTACTTC.

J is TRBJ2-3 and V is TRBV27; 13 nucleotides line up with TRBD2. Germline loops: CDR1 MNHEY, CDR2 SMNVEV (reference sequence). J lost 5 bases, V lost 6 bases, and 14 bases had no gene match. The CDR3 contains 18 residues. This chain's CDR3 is CASSSHLGLAGVKDTQYF. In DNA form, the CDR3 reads TGTGCCAGCAGCTCCCACCTCGGACTAGCGGGAGTGAAAGATACGCAGTATTTT.

The CDR3 bases are TGTGCCAGCAGCCCAGGGGTGTACACCGGGGAGCTGTTTTTT. Translated, it gives CASSPGVYTGELFF. V usage is TRBV11-3 and J usage is TRBJ2-2; possibly TRBD1 for D (6 bases). Trimming took 5 bases from V and 3 from J, leaving 10 bases between them. Per germline, CDR1 SGHNT and CDR2 YENEEA. The CDR3 has 14 amino acids.

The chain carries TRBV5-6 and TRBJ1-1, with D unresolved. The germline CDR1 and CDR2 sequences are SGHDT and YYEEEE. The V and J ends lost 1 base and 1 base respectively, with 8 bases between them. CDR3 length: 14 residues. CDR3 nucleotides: TGTGCCAGCAGCTTGCCCTCTTCGAACACTGAAGCTTTCTTT. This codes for CASSLPSSNTEAFF.

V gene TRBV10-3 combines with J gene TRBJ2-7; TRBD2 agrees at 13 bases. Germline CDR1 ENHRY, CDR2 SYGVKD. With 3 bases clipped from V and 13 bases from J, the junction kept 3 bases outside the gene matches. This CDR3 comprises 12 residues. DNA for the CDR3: TGTGCCATCAGTGATACTAGCGGGAGGGGATACTTC. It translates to CAISDTSGRGYF.

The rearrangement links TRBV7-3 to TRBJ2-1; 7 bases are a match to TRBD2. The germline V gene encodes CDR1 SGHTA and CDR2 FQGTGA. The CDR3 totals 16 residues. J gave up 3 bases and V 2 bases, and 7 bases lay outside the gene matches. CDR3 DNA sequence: TGTGCCAGCAGCTTACATGGCGGGAGAATCTACAATGAGCAGTTCTTC. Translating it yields CASSLHGGRIYNEQFF.

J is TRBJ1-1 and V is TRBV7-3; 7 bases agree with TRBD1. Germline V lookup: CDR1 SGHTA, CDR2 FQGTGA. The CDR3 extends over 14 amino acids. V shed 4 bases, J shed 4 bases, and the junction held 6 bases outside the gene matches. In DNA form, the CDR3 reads TGTGCCAGCAGCTCACAGGGGAGGAGCACTGAAGCTTTCTTT. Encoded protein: CASSSQGRSTEAFF.

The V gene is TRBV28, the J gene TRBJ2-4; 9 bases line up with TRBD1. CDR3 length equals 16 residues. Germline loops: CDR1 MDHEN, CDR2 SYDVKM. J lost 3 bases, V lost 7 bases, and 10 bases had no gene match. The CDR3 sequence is CASTSEGQGYKNIQYF. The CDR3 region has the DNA TGTGCCAGCACCTCAGAGGGACAGGGCTACAAAAACATTCAGTACTTC.

CDR3 DNA sequence: TGTGCTAGTAAAGCGGGAGGAATCAGCTCCTACAATGAGCAGTTCTTC. Translated: CASKAGGISSYNEQFF. The genes are TRBV12-5 and TRBJ2-1; 9 bases match TRBD2. This CDR3 has 16 amino acids. Germline-derived CDR1 and CDR2 are LGHNT and FRNRAP. Trimming removed 8 bases from V and 0 bases from J; junction bases left unmatched: 8.

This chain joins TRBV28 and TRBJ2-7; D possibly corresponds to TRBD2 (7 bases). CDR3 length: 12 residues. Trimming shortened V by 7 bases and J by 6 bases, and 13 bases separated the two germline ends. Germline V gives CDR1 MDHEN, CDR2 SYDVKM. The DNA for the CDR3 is TGTGCCAGCACTCTGGGGGGGCTCGAGCAGTACTTC. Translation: CASTLGGLEQYF. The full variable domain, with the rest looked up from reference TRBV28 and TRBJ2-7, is DVKVTQSSRYLVKRTGEKVFLECVQDMDHENMFWYRQDPGLGLRLIYFSYDVKMKEKGDIPEGYSVSREKKERFSLILESASTNQTSMYLCASTLGGLEQYFGPGTRLTVT.

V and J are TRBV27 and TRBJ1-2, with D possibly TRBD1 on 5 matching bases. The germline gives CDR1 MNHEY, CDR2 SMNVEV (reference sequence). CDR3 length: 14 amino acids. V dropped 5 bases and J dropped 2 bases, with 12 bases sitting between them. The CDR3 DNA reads TGTGCCAGCAGTCCGGTGGAGGGGAACTATGGCTACACCTTC. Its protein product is CASSPVEGNYGYTF.

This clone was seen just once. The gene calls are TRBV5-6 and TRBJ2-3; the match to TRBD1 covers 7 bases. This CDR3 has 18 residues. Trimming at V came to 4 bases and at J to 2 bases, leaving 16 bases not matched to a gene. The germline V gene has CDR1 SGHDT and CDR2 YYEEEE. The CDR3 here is CASSPSPAYRGPTDTQYF. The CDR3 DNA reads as TGTGCCAGCAGCCCATCTCCCGCTTACAGGGGACCCACAGATACGCAGTATTTT.

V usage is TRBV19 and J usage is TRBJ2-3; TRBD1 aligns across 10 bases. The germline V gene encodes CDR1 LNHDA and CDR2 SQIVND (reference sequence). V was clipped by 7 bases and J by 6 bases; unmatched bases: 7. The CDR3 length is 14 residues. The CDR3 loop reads CASTGQGRLDTQYF. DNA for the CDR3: TGTGCCAGTACGGGACAGGGGAGGTTGGATACGCAGTATTTT.

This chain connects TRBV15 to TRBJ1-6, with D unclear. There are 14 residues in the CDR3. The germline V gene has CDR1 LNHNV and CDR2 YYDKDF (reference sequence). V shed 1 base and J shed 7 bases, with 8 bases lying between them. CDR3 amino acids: CATSRGGLNSPLHF. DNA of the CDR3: TGTGCCACCAGCAGAGGTGGCCTGAATTCACCCCTCCACTTT.

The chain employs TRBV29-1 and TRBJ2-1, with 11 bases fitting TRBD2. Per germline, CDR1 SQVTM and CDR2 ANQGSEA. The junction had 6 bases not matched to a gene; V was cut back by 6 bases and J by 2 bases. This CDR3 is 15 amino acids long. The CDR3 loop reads CSVGPGLAAYNEQFF. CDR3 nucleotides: TGCAGCGTCGGCCCGGGACTAGCGGCCTACAATGAGCAGTTCTTC.